This record concerns one T cell receptor (beta chain) sequence. What it binds is not known. TCRdb redid the calling of the multiplex PCR reads with MiXCR, one entry per CDR3 protein. The sample yields 150,000 to 200,000 distinct CDR3 sequences, approximately 30% seen once. The sample is drawn from a study of breast tumors, draining lymph nodes, adjacent tissues. Regarding the study as a whole: Compared with lymph nodes, tumors were less diverse; compared with nontumor tissue, more. Data fit most tumor T cells coming from lymph node, expanding in tumor.

This CDR3 has 12 amino acids. CDR1 and CDR2 from the germline V gene are LGHNA and YNFKEQ. Axillary draining lymph nodes of breast cancer patients supplied the node samples. The receptor was derived from a female donor with breast cancer. Some clones in this sample may be carry-over from other donors' samples. The sample consisted of axillary lymph node tissue. The J gene is TRBJ2-1, the V gene TRBV4-2, with 11 bases aligning to TRBD2. This chain's CDR3 is CARASGRNEQFF. The CDR3 bases are TGTGCTAGAGCTAGCGGGAGGAATGAGCAGTTCTTC.